This section outlines one T cell receptor beta chain sequence together with its context. Its antigen is still unknown. The entry originates in a study of PD-L1 blockade in urothelial cancer. TCRdb's copy holds only in-frame clones and misses some; the assay was immunoSEQ multiplex PCR. The repertoire has 25,000 to 35,000 clones, roughly 86% of them found once; the top ten carry around 2.9%. This CDR3 is 15 amino acids long. V was pared by 7 bases and J by 4 bases, with 12 bases of the junction left unmatched. Germline CDR1 is SQVTM and CDR2 is ANQGSEA. Study-wide findings and caveats: Better survival was forecast by a pretreatment blood TCR clonality below the median.

The clonotype comes from a man aged 50 or older with urothelial cancer. This specimen was PBMCs, taken around atezolizumab (anti-PD-L1) treatment. The gene calls are TRBV29-1 and TRBJ2-2; 7 bases agree with TRBD2. CDR3 DNA sequence: TGCAGCGCTACCCTAACTAGCGCAACCACCGGGGAGCTGTTTTTT. It specifies CSATLTSATTGELFF.